This note documents a single T cell receptor (beta chain) sequence. This CDR3 region has 13 residues. Germline V gene sequence: CDR1 SGHRS, CDR2 YFSETQ. Trimming took off 4 bases at V and 2 bases at J, with 9 bases between the two ends. This entry comes from a study of blood T cell repertoires in COVID-19. Authors' data handling: Amplified reference gene primers provided the basis for estimating nucleated cell counts. Clones were read by immunoSEQ multiplex PCR, and TCRdb kept only the in-frame ones, dropping some. The D gene and trimming were derived from the DNA, and the V and J assignments and clone size from that table. The table includes about 200,000 clones, 80% to 90% detected once.

This chain uses TRBV5-1 with TRBJ1-2; D is perhaps TRBD1 (6 bases). This receptor was obtained from an older woman with acute or convalescent COVID-19. Sequences were obtained from peripheral blood. The CDR3 protein is CASSPGQNYGYTF. The DNA for the CDR3 is TGCGCCAGCAGCCCCGGACAGAACTATGGCTACACCTTC.